The 6 T cell receptor beta chains listed next were all sequenced from one sample in a study of PD-1 blockade in mismatch repair-deficient tumors. The assay was immunoSEQ multiplex PCR, and TCRdb's table has in-frame clones only and misses some. The repertoire holds 38,000 or so clones, with around 83% as singletons. This specimen was peripheral blood, taken around 75 weeks after starting pembrolizumab. These receptors were collected from an adult with mismatch repair-deficient cancer.

The chain uses TRBV28 and TRBJ2-7, with 7 positions matching TRBD1. This CDR3 comprises 13 residues. Germline V lookup: CDR1 MDHEN, CDR2 SYDVKM. J lost 4 bases, V lost 2 bases, and 2 bases had no gene match. The CDR3 here is CASSLIQGYEQYF. The CDR3 DNA follows: TGTGCCAGCAGTTTAATACAGGGGTACGAGCAGTACTTC.

The V call is TRBV9, the J call TRBJ2-7; 10 positions match TRBD1. Per the germline V gene, CDR1 is SGDLS and CDR2 is YYNGEE. This CDR3 has 18 amino acids. Losses at the gene ends were 2 bases for V and 5 bases for J; bases not matched to a gene: 16. CDR3 loop: CASSVSSTSGTGVHEQYF. DNA for the CDR3: TGTGCCAGCAGCGTCTCCTCCACTTCCGGGACAGGGGTCCACGAGCAGTACTTC.

The chain couples TRBV4-3 to TRBJ2-6; D not certain. Germline CDR1 and CDR2: LGHNA and YSLEER. CDR3 length: 16 residues. Trimming stripped 0 bases from V and 1 base from J, with 7 bases between. CDR3 sequence reads: CASSQESGSGANVLTF. Here the CDR3 DNA reads TGCGCCAGCAGCCAAGAATCTGGGTCTGGGGCCAACGTCCTGACTTTC.

The rearrangement joins TRBV7-9 to TRBJ1-2; D may be TRBD1 (5 bases). Germline CDR1 reads SEHNR; CDR2 reads FQNEAQ (reference sequence). The CDR3 has 14 amino acids. V gave up 4 bases and J gave up 4 bases, with 13 bases separating them. Here the CDR3 reads CASSSGPTSYGYTF. CDR3 in DNA: TGTGCCAGCAGCTCGGGGCCGACATCCTATGGCTACACCTTC.

The rearrangement uses TRBV5-1 and TRBJ2-2; D unclear. In germline, CDR1 is SGHRS, CDR2 YFSETQ. This CDR3 has 14 residues. Trimming stripped 4 bases from V and 0 bases from J, with 7 bases between. CDR3 sequence: CASSLGPNTGELFF. In DNA form, the CDR3 reads TGCGCCAGCAGCCTGGGCCCGAACACCGGGGAGCTGTTTTTT.

V gene TRBV27 combines with J gene TRBJ1-1, with 9 bases lining up with TRBD1. The germline V gene has CDR1 MNHEY and CDR2 SMNVEV (reference sequence). This CDR3 spans 15 amino acids. Unmatched junction bases numbered 5, after V lost 3 bases and J lost 3 bases. CDR3 in amino acids: CASSFMGQGDTEAFF. The CDR3 DNA reads as TGTGCCAGCAGTTTTATGGGACAGGGAGACACTGAAGCTTTCTTT.